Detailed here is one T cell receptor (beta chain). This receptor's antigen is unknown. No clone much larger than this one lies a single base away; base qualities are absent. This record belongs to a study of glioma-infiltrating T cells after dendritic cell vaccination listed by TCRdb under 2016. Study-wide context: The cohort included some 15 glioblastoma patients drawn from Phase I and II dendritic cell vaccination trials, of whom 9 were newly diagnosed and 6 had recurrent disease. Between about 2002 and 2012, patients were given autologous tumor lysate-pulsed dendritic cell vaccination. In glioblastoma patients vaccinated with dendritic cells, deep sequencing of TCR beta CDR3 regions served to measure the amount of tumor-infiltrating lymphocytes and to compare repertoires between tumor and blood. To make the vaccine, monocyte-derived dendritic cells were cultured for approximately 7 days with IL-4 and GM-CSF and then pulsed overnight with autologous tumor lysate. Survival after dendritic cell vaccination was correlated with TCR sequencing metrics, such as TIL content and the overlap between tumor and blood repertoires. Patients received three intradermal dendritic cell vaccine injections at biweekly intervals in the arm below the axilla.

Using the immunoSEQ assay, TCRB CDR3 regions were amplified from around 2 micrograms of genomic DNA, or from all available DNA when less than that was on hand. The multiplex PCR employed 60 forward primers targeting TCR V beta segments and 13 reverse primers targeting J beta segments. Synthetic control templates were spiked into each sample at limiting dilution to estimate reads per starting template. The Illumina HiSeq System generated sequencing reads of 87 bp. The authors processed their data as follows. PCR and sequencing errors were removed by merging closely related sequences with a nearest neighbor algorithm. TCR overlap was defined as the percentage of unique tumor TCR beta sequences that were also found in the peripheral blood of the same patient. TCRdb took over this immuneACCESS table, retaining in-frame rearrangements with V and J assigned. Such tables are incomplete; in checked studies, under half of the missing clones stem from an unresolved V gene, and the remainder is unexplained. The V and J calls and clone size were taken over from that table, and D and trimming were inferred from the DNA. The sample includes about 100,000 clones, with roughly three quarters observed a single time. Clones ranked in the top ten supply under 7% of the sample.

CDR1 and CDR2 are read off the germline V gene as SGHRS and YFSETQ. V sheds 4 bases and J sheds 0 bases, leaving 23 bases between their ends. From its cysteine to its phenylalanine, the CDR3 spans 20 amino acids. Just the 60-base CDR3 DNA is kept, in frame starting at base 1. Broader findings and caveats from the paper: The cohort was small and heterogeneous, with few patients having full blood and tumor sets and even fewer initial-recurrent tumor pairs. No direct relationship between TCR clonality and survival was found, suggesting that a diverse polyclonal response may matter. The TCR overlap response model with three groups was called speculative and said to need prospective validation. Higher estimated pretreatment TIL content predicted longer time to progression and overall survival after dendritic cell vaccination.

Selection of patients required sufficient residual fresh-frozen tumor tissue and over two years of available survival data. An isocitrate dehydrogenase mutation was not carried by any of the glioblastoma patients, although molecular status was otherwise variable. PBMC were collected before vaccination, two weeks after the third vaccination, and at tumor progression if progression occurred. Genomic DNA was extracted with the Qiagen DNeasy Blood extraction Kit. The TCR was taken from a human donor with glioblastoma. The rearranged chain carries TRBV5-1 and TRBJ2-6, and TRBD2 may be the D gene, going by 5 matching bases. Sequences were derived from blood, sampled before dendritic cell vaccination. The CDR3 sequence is CASSRLLGMGVSSGANVLTF. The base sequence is TGCGCCAGCAGCCGATTGCTTGGTATGGGAGTAAGCTCTGGGGCCAACGTCCTGACTTTC.